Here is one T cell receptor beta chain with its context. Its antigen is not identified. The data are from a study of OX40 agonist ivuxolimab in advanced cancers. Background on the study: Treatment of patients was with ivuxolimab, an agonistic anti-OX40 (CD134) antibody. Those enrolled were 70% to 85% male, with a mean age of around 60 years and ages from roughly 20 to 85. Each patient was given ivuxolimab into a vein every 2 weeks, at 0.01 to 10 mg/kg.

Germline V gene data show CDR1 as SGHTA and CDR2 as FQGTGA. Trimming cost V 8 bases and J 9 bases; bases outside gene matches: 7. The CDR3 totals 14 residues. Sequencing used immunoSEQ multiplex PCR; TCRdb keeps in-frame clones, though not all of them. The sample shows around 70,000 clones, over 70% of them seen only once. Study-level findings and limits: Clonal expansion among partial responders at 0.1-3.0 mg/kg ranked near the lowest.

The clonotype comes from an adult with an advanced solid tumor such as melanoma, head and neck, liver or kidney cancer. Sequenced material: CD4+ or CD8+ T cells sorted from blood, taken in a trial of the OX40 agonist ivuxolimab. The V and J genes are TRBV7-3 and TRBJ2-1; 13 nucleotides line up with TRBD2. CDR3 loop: CASSPLAGGGEQFF. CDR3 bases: TGTGCCAGCTCACCACTAGCGGGGGGGGGTGAGCAGTTCTTC.